This T cell receptor beta chain comes out of a study of cytomegalovirus exposure and HLA in healthy donors. Researchers ran the PCR with 60 Vbeta and 13 Jbeta primers. Sequencing was performed with immunoSEQ multiplex PCR; in TCRdb, only in-frame clones are kept and a portion is missing. The sample includes more than 95,000 clones, around 74% of them seen just once. From germline, CDR1 is SGHTA and CDR2 FQGNSA. V was pared by 5 bases and J by 0 bases, with 4 bases of the junction left unmatched. The CDR3 loop spans 15 amino acids. The study sampled nominally healthy donors, though unrecorded immune exposures were likely.

The V and J genes are TRBV7-2 and TRBJ1-3; TRBD1 matches at 7 bases. The clonotype originates from a woman in her seventies in good health and CMV-seropositive. Source material: PBMCs. CDR3 in amino acids: CASSTTGDSGNTIYF. Here the CDR3 DNA reads TGTGCCAGCAGCACCACAGGGGACTCTGGAAACACCATATATTTT.